This is a list of T cell receptor beta chains from one sample in a study of blood T cell repertoires in COVID-19. Repertoires were generated with immunoSEQ multiplex PCR, while TCRdb's copy carries only in-frame clones and drops some. The sample lists about 180,000 clones; roughly 75% were seen once. The specimen sequenced was peripheral blood. The receptor set was obtained from a man between 70 and 80 years old with active or convalescent COVID-19. Each CDR3 is given with its conserved first and last residue. Each record gives: J gene, clone size, V gene, D gene, CDR3 length, CDR3 protein, CDR3 DNA. D genes are given only for firm matches. Only some rows state a clone size, as once, few, many or a class for expanded clones.

TRBJ2-7 few TRBV10-3 - 14 CAISAQQGTNEQYF TGTGCCATCAGTGCCCAACAGGGTACCAACGAGCAGTACTTC
TRBJ2-3 - TRBV27 TRBD2 13 CASGLAGTDTQYF TGTGCCAGCGGACTAGCGGGCACAGATACGCAGTATTTT
TRBJ1-4 many TRBV30 - 11 CAWSQAEKLFF TGTGCCTGGAGTCAAGCTGAAAAACTGTTTTTT
TRBJ1-2 - TRBV3-1/TRBV3-2 TRBD1 17 CASSQDVDRGLSLVYTF TGTGCCAGCAGCCAAGATGTCGACAGGGGCCTATCGTTGGTCTACACCTTC
TRBJ2-1 - TRBV3-1/TRBV3-2 TRBD2 16 CASSQGGGDPRGEQFF TGTGCCAGCAGCCAAGGCGGGGGAGATCCTCGGGGTGAGCAGTTCTTC
TRBJ2-5 - TRBV30 TRBD2 14 CAWIRGVGEGTQYF TGTGCCTGGATCCGAGGGGTTGGGGAGGGGACCCAGTACTTC
TRBJ1-1 - TRBV3-1/TRBV3-2 - 15 CASSHPGEGGTEAFF TGTGCCAGCAGCCATCCCGGTGAGGGGGGGACTGAAGCTTTCTTT
TRBJ1-5 - TRBV5-4 TRBD1 15 CASSLEQGGNQPQHF TGTGCCAGCAGCTTGGAACAGGGGGGCAATCAGCCCCAGCATTTT
TRBJ2-7 few TRBV6-5 TRBD1 12 CASNGQGGEQYF TGTGCCAGCAACGGACAGGGCGGCGAGCAGTACTTC
TRBJ1-4 - TRBV11-2 - 13 CASSPRTDEKLFF TGTGCCAGCAGCCCCAGGACAGACGAAAAACTGTTTTTT
TRBJ2-1 - TRBV5-6 - 18 CASSLEPILAMGYNEQFF TGTGCCAGCAGCTTAGAACCGATACTAGCAATGGGCTACAATGAGCAGTTCTTC
TRBJ2-1 - TRBV7-2 TRBD2 17 CATQGGSGGFSYNEQFF TGTGCTACTCAGGGGGGTAGCGGGGGTTTCTCCTACAATGAGCAGTTCTTC
TRBJ1-4 - TRBV4-1 - 13 CASSQDLVEKLFF TGCGCCAGCAGCCAAGATCTCGTCGAAAAACTGTTTTTT
TRBJ1-5 - TRBV7-2 TRBD1 13 CASSPQGGQPQHF TGTGCCAGCAGCCCACAGGGGGGTCAGCCCCAGCATTTT
TRBJ1-1 - TRBV5-1 - 14 CASSFSDSNTEAFF TGCGCCAGCAGCTTCTCGGACAGTAACACTGAAGCTTTCTTT
TRBJ2-7 - TRBV5-1 TRBD2 18 CASSLSAGGLGGDYEQYF TGCGCCAGCAGCTTGTCGGCGGGAGGGCTTGGGGGAGACTACGAGCAGTACTTC
TRBJ1-4 - TRBV7-2 - 14 CATQVAPTNEKLFF TGTGCCACCCAGGTGGCTCCAACTAATGAAAAACTGTTTTTT
TRBJ1-4 - TRBV12-3/TRBV12-4 - 13 CASSLDSGEKLFF TGTGCCAGCAGCTTAGACTCAGGTGAAAAACTGTTTTTT
TRBJ1-2 - TRBV7-9 - 15 CASSPTRGSTGGYTF TGTGCCAGCAGCCCAACGAGGGGGTCAACGGGTGGCTACACCTTC
TRBJ1-6 - TRBV11-2 - 14 CASSLTRYNSPLHF TGTGCCAGCAGCTTAACTAGATATAATTCACCCCTCCACTTT
TRBJ1-1 - TRBV6-2/TRBV6-3 - 12 CASSHGGTEAFF TGTGCCAGCAGCCACGGGGGAACTGAAGCTTTCTTT
TRBJ1-1 - TRBV4-2 - 15 CASSLIPERNTEAFF TGTGCCAGCAGCCTTATACCTGAGAGGAACACTGAAGCTTTCTTT
TRBJ1-4 - TRBV5-5 - 14 CASSLAGANEKLFF TGTGCCAGCAGCTTGGCTGGAGCTAATGAAAAACTGTTTTTT
TRBJ2-5 - TRBV29-1 TRBD1 18 CSVEAAGGTGGAQETQYF TGCAGCGTTGAAGCCGCGGGTGGGACAGGGGGTGCGCAGGAGACCCAGTACTTC
TRBJ2-1 - TRBV13 TRBD1 13 CASSGQGVREQFF TGTGCCAGCAGCGGACAGGGGGTAAGGGAGCAGTTCTTC
TRBJ2-7 - TRBV6-5 - 13 CASNPGNRREQYF TGTGCCAGCAACCCCGGGAACCGGCGTGAGCAGTACTTC
TRBJ2-2 once TRBV2 - 18 CARSFQASAGTNTGELFF TGTGCCAGATCATTTCAAGCGTCTGCGGGAACGAACACCGGGGAGCTGTTTTTT
TRBJ1-3 - TRBV5-1 - 14 CASSLESVGNTIYF TGCGCCAGCAGCTTGGAGTCAGTTGGAAACACCATATATTTT
TRBJ2-1 - TRBV30 - 19 CAWSPTYGTPKSSYNEQFF TGTGCCTGGAGTCCCACTTATGGGACACCTAAAAGCTCCTACAATGAGCAGTTCTTC